One and the same sample provided the 23 T cell receptor beta chains below, sequenced in a study of blood T cell repertoires in COVID-19. The assay was immunoSEQ multiplex PCR, and TCRdb's table has in-frame clones only and misses some. The sample lists just under 350,000 clones; approximately 89% were seen once. Material for sequencing was peripheral blood. Every receptor here comes from a woman between 18 and 29 years old who had recovered from COVID-19.

This clone appeared a few times. This chain uses TRBV10-1 with TRBJ2-1; 9 bases line up with TRBD1. Trimming cost V 3 bases and J 5 bases; bases outside gene matches: 5. The CDR3 spans 15 residues. The germline V gene encodes CDR1 WNHNN and CDR2 SYGVQD (reference sequence). CDR3 protein: CASSEPGTGNNEQFF. For the CDR3, the DNA is TGCGCCAGCAGTGAACCGGGGACAGGGAACAATGAGCAGTTCTTC.

In regard to this clone: No DNA is shown, since the ends of the CDR3 on it are uncertain; the CDR3 is the one TCRdb lists. The chain combines TRBV7-7 with TRBJ2-5; the table's D call, TRBD2, has no DNA check behind it. CDR1 is SSHAT, CDR2 FNYEAQ, per germline (reference sequence). The CDR3 is 14 residues long, ends included. The CDR3: CASSPFGSVETQYF.

This clone was counted between two and nine times. The chain joins TRBV6-2 or TRBV6-3 to TRBJ1-1; 11 positions match TRBD1. Per the germline V gene, CDR1 is MNHEY and CDR2 is SVGEGT. This CDR3 region has 16 residues. V shed 6 bases and J 5 bases; nucleotides not matched to a gene: 11. The CDR3 nucleotides read TGTGCCAGCAGCCTACGGATGGGACAGGGGGTAACTGAAGCTTTCTTT. Amino acids: CASSLRMGQGVTEAFF.

Remarks on this clone: Other DNA sequences in this specimen translate into the identical CDR3. The chain has TRBV9 and TRBJ2-5; the D gene is possibly TRBD2 (5 bases). Trimming cost V 2 bases and J 1 base, with 9 bases left between them. Germline-derived CDR1 and CDR2 are SGDLS and YYNGEE. The CDR3 is 14 residues long. The CDR3 loop is CASSVTGSQETQYF. In nucleotides, the CDR3 is TGTGCCAGCAGCGTTACGGGGAGCCAAGAGACCCAGTACTTC.

J is TRBJ1-4 and V is TRBV19; D might be TRBD1 (5 bases). There are 16 residues in the CDR3. Germline loops: CDR1 LNHDA, CDR2 SQIVND (reference sequence). V was trimmed by 0 bases and J by 12 bases, leaving 20 bases between them. Here the CDR3 DNA reads TGTGCCAGTAGTATAGATCCTGTGGCAGGGTTCCGGGAACTGTTTTTT. Amino acids: CASSIDPVAGFRELFF.

The chain couples TRBV7-8 to TRBJ1-2; possible D gene TRBD1, 6 bases. Germline V gives CDR1 SGHVS, CDR2 FQNEAQ. The length of the CDR3 is 15 residues. V lost 5 bases and J lost 5, with 18 bases in between. In nucleotides, the CDR3 is TGTGCCAGCAGCCCGCGACAGGTCGGTTGGTATGGCTACACCTTC. Its protein is CASSPRQVGWYGYTF.

J is TRBJ2-7 and V is TRBV2, with 8 bases that match TRBD2. J gave up 4 bases and V 8 bases, and 10 bases lay outside the gene matches. Germline V CDR1 and CDR2: SNHLY, FYNNEI. This CDR3 is built from 14 residues. The CDR3 nucleotides are TGTGCCAGCGGGGACGGGAGGGCTGTGTACGAGCAGTACGTC. It is translated as CASGDGRAVYEQYV.

The chain combines TRBV5-1 with TRBJ1-1; TRBD1 agrees at 7 bases. The CDR3 contains 15 residues. V dropped 3 bases and J dropped 5; count of bases not matched to a gene: 10. From germline, CDR1 is SGHRS and CDR2 YFSETQ. The CDR3 is CASSSTGTERTEAFF. The CDR3 nucleotides are TGCGCCAGCAGCTCGACCGGGACAGAGAGGACTGAAGCTTTCTTT.

The V gene is TRBV7-8, the J gene TRBJ1-5; tentative D call: TRBD1 (5 bases). This CDR3 has 14 amino acids. Germline V gene sequence: CDR1 SGHVS, CDR2 FQNEAQ. V gave up 1 base and J gave up 6 bases, with 10 bases separating them. The DNA for the CDR3 is TGTGCCAGCAGCTTAGAGCTGGGGGGTCAGCCCCAGCATTTT. Its translation: CASSLELGGQPQHF. Filled out from reference TRBV7-8 and TRBJ1-5, the complete variable domain reads GAGVSQSPRYKVAKRGQDVALRCDPISGHVSLFWYQQALGQGPEFLTYFQNEAQLDKSGLPSDRFFAERPEGSVSTLKIQRTQQEDSAVYLCASSLELGGQPQHFGDGTRLSIL.

This chain joins TRBV29-1 and TRBJ1-1; maybe TRBD1 (5 bases). This CDR3 is 13 amino acids long. The V gene's germline CDR1 is SQVTM and CDR2 ANQGSEA. V was shortened by 1 base and J by 3 bases, with 9 bases between the two germline ends. CDR3 bases: TGCAGCGTTGAAGTTACAGGAGACACTGAAGCTTTCTTT. As protein: CSVEVTGDTEAFF.

The V gene is TRBV5-1, the J gene TRBJ1-2; possible D gene TRBD1, 6 bases. The V and J ends lost 5 bases and 1 base respectively, with 9 bases between them. The CDR3 is 13 amino acids. CDR1 is SGHRS and CDR2 is YFSETQ in the germline V gene. CDR3 amino acids: CASRRDINYGYTF. CDR3 in DNA: TGCGCCAGCAGACGGGACATTAACTATGGCTACACCTTC.

This clone came up once. This chain joins TRBV5-4 and TRBJ2-1; 8 bases agree with TRBD2. V was pared by 3 bases and J by 7 bases, with 9 bases of the junction left unmatched. The CDR3 covers 15 residues. Looked up from germline, CDR1 is SGHNT and CDR2 is YYREEE (reference sequence). In nucleotides, the CDR3 is TGTGCCAGCAGCTCACCGGGACTAGTAATGAATGAGCAGTTCTTC. This sequence encodes CASSSPGLVMNEQFF. Combining the CDR3 with reference TRBV5-4 and TRBJ2-1 gives the whole variable domain ETGVTQSPTHLIKTRGQQVTLRCSSQSGHNTVSWYQQALGQGPQFIFQYYREEENGRGNFPPRFSGLQFPNYSSELNVNALELDDSALYLCASSSPGLVMNEQFFGPGTRLTVL.

The rearrangement links TRBV27 to TRBJ1-1, with a tentative D call TRBD1 (5 bases). CDR3 length equals 14 residues. Trimming left V 2 bases short and J 7 bases short, with 14 bases between. Germline V gives CDR1 MNHEY, CDR2 SMNVEV (reference sequence). The chain's CDR3 is CASSLRGGAVEAFF. The CDR3 region has the DNA TGTGCCAGCAGTTTAAGGGGTGGGGCAGTTGAAGCTTTCTTT.

CDR3 bases: TGTGCCAGCAGCGTGACCGGCCTAGCGGGCACAGATACGCAGTATTTT. It codes for CASSVTGLAGTDTQYF. V usage is TRBV9 and J usage is TRBJ2-3; 7 nucleotides line up with TRBD2. Trimming removed 2 bases from V and 1 base from J; junction bases left unmatched: 7. From germline, CDR1 is SGDLS and CDR2 YYNGEE. The CDR3 loop spans 16 amino acids.

This chain joins TRBV7-9 and TRBJ2-1; tentative D call: TRBD1 (6 bases). The CDR3 loop spans 15 amino acids. Germline values: CDR1 SEHNR, CDR2 FQNEAQ (reference sequence). V dropped 4 bases and J dropped 5 bases, with 15 bases sitting between them. Written as DNA, the CDR3 is TGTGCCAGCAGCTCAAGGGGGTCAGGCGACAATGAGCAGTTCTTC. It specifies CASSSRGSGDNEQFF.

The rearrangement links TRBV27 to TRBJ2-4; D might be TRBD1 (6 bases). V was clipped by 5 bases and J by 1 base, with 15 bases between them. The germline CDR1 and CDR2 sequences are MNHEY and SMNVEV (reference sequence). The CDR3 spans 16 residues. The chain's CDR3 is CASSVRQVRAKNIQYF. DNA for the CDR3: TGTGCCAGCAGTGTAAGACAGGTGCGGGCCAAAAACATTCAGTACTTC.

The V call is TRBV6-2 or TRBV6-3, the J call TRBJ2-7; D is perhaps TRBD2 (6 bases). The CDR3 consists of 13 residues. V lost 4 bases to trimming and J lost 6 bases, with 13 bases between them. Germline values: CDR1 MNHEY, CDR2 SVGEGT. In nucleotides, the CDR3 is TGTGCCAGCAGTTCTCGACTAGTTGGCGAGCAGTACGTC. This codes for CASSSRLVGEQYV.

The chain is built from TRBV28 and TRBJ2-1; D might be TRBD1 (6 bases). The CDR3 has 14 amino acids. The germline V gene has CDR1 MDHEN and CDR2 SYDVKM. V lost 6 bases to trimming and J lost 5 bases, with 14 bases between them. CDR3 in amino acids: CASSPTGSHNEQFF. Here the CDR3 DNA reads TGTGCCAGCAGCCCGACAGGTTCGCACAATGAGCAGTTCTTC.

This clone was observed a few times. The chain combines TRBV6-2 or TRBV6-3 with TRBJ1-2; TRBD1 matches 8 bases. Germline-derived CDR1 and CDR2 are MNHEY and SVGEGT. The CDR3 consists of 13 residues. The V and J ends lost 5 bases and 5 bases, in that order; junction bases with no gene match: 4. CDR3 region: CASSRQGKYGYTF. The CDR3 DNA follows: TGTGCCAGCAGTCGACAGGGGAAATATGGCTACACCTTC.

The chain recombines TRBV3-1 (or the pseudogene TRBV3-2) with TRBJ2-1; TRBD2 might be the D (5 bases). The V gene's germline CDR1 is LGHDT and CDR2 YNNKEL (reference sequence). The CDR3 loop spans 15 amino acids. With 4 bases removed from V and 3 bases from J, the gap between germline ends came to 13 bases. CDR3 DNA sequence: TGTGCCAGCAGCCCCCGTAGCGCGGTCTACAATGAGCAGTTCTTC. Protein sequence: CASSPRSAVYNEQFF.

This sequence joins TRBV7-2 and TRBJ2-1; 11 positions match TRBD2. Germline V gives CDR1 SGHTA, CDR2 FQGNSA. Unmatched junction bases numbered 2, after V lost 3 bases and J lost 4 bases. The CDR3 length is 15 residues. The CDR3 loop is CASSFSSGGYNEQFF. The CDR3 region has the DNA TGTGCCAGCAGCTTCTCTAGCGGGGGGTACAATGAGCAGTTCTTC.

The rearrangement links TRBV6-5 to TRBJ1-1; D ambiguous. The germline V gene has CDR1 MNHEY and CDR2 SVGAGI. The CDR3 totals 15 residues. V gave up 0 bases and J gave up 6 bases, with 14 bases separating them. The CDR3 is CASSYSRNLGAEAFF. Here the CDR3 DNA reads TGTGCCAGCAGTTACTCGAGAAACCTAGGCGCTGAAGCTTTCTTT.

This clone showed up just once. The chain links TRBV19 to TRBJ1-5, with D maybe TRBD1 (5 bases). CDR1 LNHDA and CDR2 SQIVND come from the germline V gene (reference sequence). This CDR3 is built from 18 residues. V lost 0 bases to trimming and J lost 0 bases, with 15 bases between them. The CDR3 DNA reads as TGTGCCAGTAGTATAGAAGTGTCGGGGGGTTATAGCAATCAGCCCCAGCATTTT. Protein: CASSIEVSGGYSNQPQHF.